Sequencing of this T cell receptor beta chain was carried out in a study of blood T cells in healthy people across ages. For the second PCR, which ran for about 7 to 11 cycles, a sample-barcoded 5' primer and a J-beta primer mix were used. TCRdb analysed the 5' RACE reads with MiXCR anew, one entry per CDR3 protein. The data show about 1.5 million distinct CDR3 sequences, 40% to 45% seen once. V was cut by 3 bases and J by 4 bases, with 16 bases left in between. CDR3 length: 16 amino acids. Germline CDR1 and CDR2: SGHTA and FQGNSA. The source material was blood. The TCR comes from a woman between 18 and 29 years old in good health. The chain recombines TRBV7-2 with TRBJ1-3, with a possible D match to TRBD1 (5 bases). CDR3 nucleotide sequence: TGTGCCAGCAGCTTCGCGGCACAGGCGCCGGGAAACACCATATATTTT. This sequence encodes CASSFAAQAPGNTIYF. The whole variable domain, remainder taken from reference TRBV7-2 and TRBJ1-3, is GAGVSQSPSNKVTEKGKDVELRCDPISGHTALYWYRQSLGQGLEFLIYFQGNSAPDKSGLPSDRFSAERTGGSVSTLTIQRTQQEDSAVYLCASSFAAQAPGNTIYFGEGSWLTVV.